The present T cell receptor (beta chain) was sequenced within a study of shared clonotypes between healthy human individuals. Study as a whole: Those who served as donors were a couple of women and three men between the ages of 18 and 49.

Remarks on this clone: Its matching antigen is unknown.

Per germline, CDR1 SGDLS and CDR2 YYNGEE. This CDR3 is built from 14 residues. The V gene lost 3 bases and the J gene lost 1 base, with 10 bases spanning the gap. Whole-study findings and limits: Several donors had 5% to 6% of their naive CD4 clonotypes in common.

Cells designated naive CD8 were CD45RO-negative and were positively selected for CCR7, with terminally differentiated effector memory CD45RA+ cells excluded. At the deep level, the assay was run. Genomic DNA from each subset was divided evenly over several immunoSEQ plates. The assay was immunoSEQ multiplex PCR, and TCRdb's table has in-frame clones only and misses some. Here the sample spans some 1,900,000 clones, about 95% being singletons. This TCR was recovered from a man aged 18 to 29 in good health. The genes are TRBV9 and TRBJ2-5; no clear D gene. The sequenced sample consisted of naive CD8+ T cells sorted from blood. This CDR3 is CASSAGEAQETQYF. The CDR3 nucleotides read TGTGCCAGCAGCGCTGGGGAAGCCCAAGAGACCCAGTACTTC.